This T cell receptor beta chain was retrieved from a study of blood T cell repertoires in COVID-19. Study-wide background: Sources were T cells, B-cell-depleted T cells, or PBMCs; the material itself was cDNA or gDNA.

Profiled with immunoSEQ multiplex PCR; TCRdb holds only in-frame clones, not every one. Of some 100,000 clones listed, about 77% are singletons. Many counts were recorded for this clone. This receptor was obtained from a human donor in a cohort sampled during active COVID-19. Sequenced sample: peripheral blood.

The CDR3 nucleotides are TGCGCCAGCAGTAAGGGGCTAGCGGGAGTAGGGGTCGGGGAGCAGTTCTTC. Translated, it gives CASSKGLAGVGVGEQFF. The chain uses TRBV5-1 and TRBJ2-1; 10 bases line up with TRBD2. CDR3 length: 17 amino acids. Trimming removed 5 bases from V and 10 bases from J; junction bases left unmatched: 18. Germline V CDR1 and CDR2: SGHRS, YFSETQ.